Each of the 31 T cell receptor beta chains below was sequenced from the same sample in a study of OX40 agonist ivuxolimab in advanced cancers. Measured with immunoSEQ multiplex PCR; TCRdb has only the in-frame clones, and not every one. Here the sample spans 50,000 to 70,000 clones, roughly 88% being singletons. The sequences come from CD4+ or CD8+ T cells sorted from blood, collected in a trial of the OX40 agonist ivuxolimab. The receptors stem from an adult with an advanced solid tumor such as melanoma, head and neck, liver or kidney cancer.

V and J are TRBV5-5 and TRBJ2-5, with unresolved D. CDR3 length equals 13 residues. Germline CDR1 SGHKS, CDR2 YYEKEE (reference sequence). Trimming removed 1 base from V and 5 bases from J, with 9 bases in between. DNA of the CDR3: TGTGCCAGCAGCTTGCTACGGCTCGAGACCCAGTACTTC. Its protein is CASSLLRLETQYF.

V is TRBV9 and J is TRBJ2-1; 15 bases match TRBD2. This CDR3 is built from 18 residues. In germline, CDR1 is SGDLS, CDR2 YYNGEE. The V gene end was trimmed by 0 bases and the J gene end by 5 bases; junction bases not matched to a gene: 6. For the CDR3, the DNA is TGTGCCAGCAGCGTAGCTATGGGACTAGCGGGAGGAGACAATGAGCAGTTCTTC. Protein sequence: CASSVAMGLAGGDNEQFF.

V and J are TRBV7-6 and TRBJ2-2; a weak D match, TRBD2 (6 bases). This CDR3 contains 16 residues. Trimming took 5 bases from V and 3 from J, leaving 16 bases between them. Germline CDR1 is SGHVS and CDR2 is FNYEAQ. Here the CDR3 DNA reads TGTGCCAGCAGCCCCAGCCGGGGGATGGACACCGGGGAGCTGTTTTTT. Amino acid sequence: CASSPSRGMDTGELFF.

The genes are TRBV7-9 and TRBJ1-1; 11 bases agree with TRBD1. Per germline, CDR1 SEHNR and CDR2 FQNEAQ (reference sequence). V was pared by 5 bases and J by 8 bases, with 4 bases of the junction left unmatched. The CDR3 contains 13 residues. The CDR3 region has the DNA TGTGCCAGCAGCACTCGGACAGGGGGCGAAGCTTTCTTT. Residues: CASSTRTGGEAFF. Variable domain in full (rest from reference TRBV7-9 and TRBJ1-1): DTGVSQNPRHKITKRGQNVTFRCDPISEHNRLYWYRQTLGQGPEFLTYFQNEAQLEKSRLLSDRFSAERPKGSFSTLEIQRTEQGDSAMYLCASSTRTGGEAFFGQGTRLTVV.

The chain recombines TRBV5-1 with TRBJ2-3; 8 bases are shared with TRBD2. CDR3 length: 18 amino acids. Germline V gives CDR1 SGHRS, CDR2 YFSETQ. Germline trimming cut 0 bases from V and 0 bases from J; bases unmatched to any gene: 9. CDR3 coding DNA: TGCGCCAGCAGCTTGGTTGGTCTAGCGGGCACTAGCACAGATACGCAGTATTTT. Protein sequence: CASSLVGLAGTSTDTQYF. The entire variable domain, with the rest obtained from reference TRBV5-1 and TRBJ2-3, is as follows: KAGVTQTPRYLIKTRGQQVTLSCSPISGHRSVSWYQQTPGQGLQFLFEYFSETQRNKGNFPGRFSGRQFSNSRSEMNVSTLELGDSALYLCASSLVGLAGTSTDTQYFGPGTRLTVL.

The V gene is TRBV19, the J gene TRBJ2-7; no clear D. The CDR3 is made up of 14 amino acids. The V end lost 5 bases, the J end lost 2 bases, and 13 bases lay between the germline ends. The V gene's germline CDR1 is LNHDA and CDR2 SQIVND (reference sequence). The CDR3 sequence: CASSPYDTPYEQYF. The CDR3 bases are TGTGCCAGTAGTCCCTACGACACTCCCTACGAGCAGTACTTC.

This clone was counted once. The chain is built from TRBV11-3 and TRBJ2-5, with 14 bases aligning to TRBD2. The J segment lost 0 bases and the V segment lost 5 bases, leaving 2 bases of the junction unmatched. There are 16 residues in the CDR3. Germline assignment: CDR1 SGHNT and CDR2 YENEEA. This CDR3 reads CASSLGLAGDQETQYF. CDR3 coding DNA: TGTGCCAGCAGCCTGGGACTAGCGGGAGACCAAGAGACCCAGTACTTC.

This clone has more than one count but fewer than ten. V usage is TRBV2 and J usage is TRBJ2-1; TRBD1 aligns across 7 bases. Trimming removed 9 bases from V and 8 bases from J; junction bases left unmatched: 10. The germline V gene encodes CDR1 SNHLY and CDR2 FYNNEI. The CDR3 runs 13 residues. CDR3 loop: CARGQVGRDEQFF. The CDR3 DNA follows: TGTGCCAGAGGACAGGTGGGGCGCGATGAGCAGTTCTTC.

The rearrangement links TRBV6-5 to TRBJ2-6; D remains unclear. The V gene lost 5 bases and the J gene lost 1 base, with 3 bases spanning the gap. The CDR3 has 13 amino acids. Per the germline V gene, CDR1 is MNHEY and CDR2 is SVGAGI. CDR3 DNA sequence: TGTGCCAGCAGTAGTTCTGGGGCCAACGTCCTGACTTTC. This sequence encodes CASSSSGANVLTF.

This chain connects TRBV5-1 to TRBJ1-5; D is perhaps TRBD1 (5 bases). Germline values: CDR1 SGHRS, CDR2 YFSETQ. The germline V and J ends were trimmed by 4 bases and 4 bases, with 9 bases remaining between them. CDR3 length equals 13 residues. CDR3 protein: CASSVDTNQPQHF. The CDR3 DNA is TGCGCCAGCAGCGTGGACACTAATCAGCCCCAGCATTTT. The full variable domain, in which reference TRBV5-1 and TRBJ1-5 provide the parts outside the CDR3, is KAGVTQTPRYLIKTRGQQVTLSCSPISGHRSVSWYQQTPGQGLQFLFEYFSETQRNKGNFPGRFSGRQFSNSRSEMNVSTLELGDSALYLCASSVDTNQPQHFGDGTRLSIL.

In the case of this clone: One end of the junction varies from germline; a read error may be responsible. The CDR3 sequence: CASSLGEDHAVFF. Here the CDR3 DNA reads TGTGCTAGCAGCTTAGGGGAAGACCATGCGGTCTTCTTC. J is TRBJ2-1 and V is TRBV7-7, with a weak D call TRBD1 (5 bases). CDR1 SSHAT and CDR2 FNYEAQ come from the germline V gene (reference sequence). This CDR3 has 13 amino acids.

The J gene is TRBJ2-5, the V gene TRBV5-4; D ambiguous. This CDR3 is 12 amino acids long. Germline V CDR1 and CDR2: SGHNT, YYREEE (reference sequence). Trimming pared 1 base from V and 3 bases from J, leaving 4 bases between. CDR3 amino acids: CASSLIEETQYF. Written as DNA, the CDR3 is TGTGCCAGCAGCTTGATTGAAGAGACCCAGTACTTC.

This clone was recorded only once. The chain has TRBV10-3 and TRBJ1-1; TRBD1 matches at 7 bases. V shed 4 bases and J 0 bases; nucleotides not matched to a gene: 2. CDR1 ENHRY and CDR2 SYGVKD come from the germline V gene. CDR3 length equals 14 residues. The CDR3 protein is CAISGQGVNTEAFF. CDR3 DNA: TGTGCCATCAGTGGCCAGGGGGTGAACACTGAAGCTTTCTTT.

This clone was found a few times. CDR3 loop: CASGGQGAGMNTEAFF. In nucleotides, the CDR3 is TGTGCCAGCGGCGGACAGGGGGCCGGTATGAACACTGAAGCTTTCTTT. This chain connects TRBV28 to TRBJ1-1; TRBD1 matches at 11 bases. Germline loops: CDR1 MDHEN, CDR2 SYDVKM. Unmatched junction bases numbered 8, after V lost 8 bases and J lost 0 bases. This CDR3 region has 16 residues.

The V call is TRBV9, the J call TRBJ1-3, with D maybe TRBD1 (6 bases). This CDR3 has 16 residues. The germline V gene has CDR1 SGDLS and CDR2 YYNGEE. V was trimmed by 4 bases and J by 3 bases, leaving 17 bases between them. CDR3 amino acids: CASSPRQDSFGNTIYF. DNA for the CDR3: TGTGCCAGCAGCCCCCGTCAGGACAGTTTTGGAAACACCATATATTTT.

The count of this clone is one. The chain carries TRBV6-5 and TRBJ1-5; TRBD1 aligns across 7 bases. After removal of 5 bases from V and 6 bases from J, the junction contained 7 bases not matched to a gene. Germline V CDR1 and CDR2: MNHEY, SVGAGI. CDR3 length: 14 residues. In DNA, the CDR3 is TGTGCCAGCAGTAGACAGGGCGGAGCTCAGCCCCAGCATTTT. Translating it yields CASSRQGGAQPQHF.

V and J are TRBV5-1 and TRBJ2-1; TRBD2 matches 11 bases. This CDR3 comprises 16 residues. The ends lost 3 bases at V and 4 bases at J; junction bases unmatched: 6. The germline gives CDR1 SGHRS, CDR2 YFSETQ. The CDR3, as DNA: TGCGCCAGCAGCTCCCCCGGACTAGCGGGTTACAATGAGCAGTTCTTC. It translates to CASSSPGLAGYNEQFF.

This clone has only one observation. This sequence joins TRBV6-4 and TRBJ2-7; D gene unclear. The CDR3 has 11 amino acids. Germline V CDR1 and CDR2: MRHNA, SNTAGT. V was clipped by 2 bases and J by 2 bases, with 1 base between them. This CDR3 reads CASSDAYEQYF. CDR3 DNA sequence: TGTGCCAGCAGTGACGCCTACGAGCAGTACTTC.

V is TRBV28 and J is TRBJ2-1; 9 nucleotides match TRBD1. The CDR3 sequence is 15 residues long. Germline CDR1 is MDHEN and CDR2 is SYDVKM. J was trimmed by 10 bases and V by 3 bases; bases with no gene match: 10. DNA for the CDR3: TGTGCCAGCAGTTTTACGGGACAGGGTACCCGCGAGCAGTTCTTC. It is translated as CASSFTGQGTREQFF.

The chain carries TRBV7-9 and TRBJ2-1; D is possibly TRBD2 (6 bases). CDR3 length: 15 residues. V was pared by 4 bases and J by 5 bases, with 15 bases between. CDR1 and CDR2 (germline): SEHNR, FQNEAQ (reference sequence). The CDR3 bases are TGTGCCAGCAGCTCGCCCAATAGCGGCCACAATGAGCAGTTCTTC. Translating gives CASSSPNSGHNEQFF.

This chain connects TRBV2 to TRBJ1-4; D is perhaps TRBD1 (5 bases). Trimming pared 7 bases from V and 2 bases from J, leaving 23 bases between. CDR1 SNHLY and CDR2 FYNNEI come from the germline V gene. This CDR3 spans 18 amino acids. The CDR3 sequence: CASTVEVSSGATNEKLFF. In nucleotides, the CDR3 is TGTGCCAGCACCGTGGAGGTGTCGTCCGGGGCGACTAATGAAAAACTGTTTTTT.

The chain couples TRBV2 to TRBJ2-3, with 9 bases aligning to TRBD1. The germline V gene has CDR1 SNHLY and CDR2 FYNNEI. With 11 bases clipped from V and 3 bases from J, the junction kept 9 bases outside the gene matches. This CDR3 is built from 14 residues. The CDR3 is CADQQGATTDTQYF. DNA of the CDR3: TGTGCCGACCAACAGGGGGCCACTACAGATACGCAGTATTTT. Combining the CDR3 with reference TRBV2 and TRBJ2-3 gives the whole variable domain EPEVTQTPSHQVTQMGQEVILRCVPISNHLYFYWYRQILGQKVEFLVSFYNNEISEKSEIFDDQFSVERPDGSNFTLKIRSTKLEDSAMYFCADQQGATTDTQYFGPGTRLTVL.

The chain recombines TRBV5-4 with TRBJ2-7; TRBD2 is a possible D gene (5 bases). The CDR3 extends over 15 amino acids. The V end lost 4 bases, the J end lost 0 bases, and 14 bases lay between the germline ends. Germline V CDR1 and CDR2: SGHNT, YYREEE (reference sequence). In DNA form, the CDR3 reads TGTGCCAGCAGCGCCACCGATGGGAGCTCCTACGAGCAGTACTTC. This translates into CASSATDGSSYEQYF.

CDR3 region: CAISSGTGVFTDTQYF. CDR3 DNA: TGTGCCATTTCATCCGGGACAGGGGTTTTTACAGATACGCAGTATTTT. The chain recombines TRBV10-3 with TRBJ2-3; 10 bases are a match to TRBD1. This CDR3 has 16 residues. Germline CDR1 and CDR2: ENHRY and SYGVKD. The V gene end was trimmed by 9 bases and the J gene end by 3 bases; junction bases not matched to a gene: 12.

This clone was seen a handful of times. The chain couples TRBV6-1 to TRBJ2-3, with a weak D call TRBD1 (5 bases). Trimming left V 5 bases short and J 2 bases short, with 8 bases between. Per the germline V gene, CDR1 is MNHNS and CDR2 is SASEGT. This CDR3 region has 13 residues. The CDR3 here is CASSRQSTDTQYF. For the CDR3, the DNA is TGTGCCAGCAGTCGACAGTCCACAGATACGCAGTATTTT.

The genes are TRBV28 and TRBJ2-7; 7 nucleotides match TRBD1. CDR3 length: 15 residues. Germline V gene lookup returns CDR1 MDHEN and CDR2 SYDVKM. Trimming at V came to 3 bases and at J to 2 bases, leaving 7 bases not matched to a gene. CDR3 sequence (DNA): TGTGCCAGCAGTTTTATGGGACAGTATACCTACGAGCAGTACTTC. Translation: CASSFMGQYTYEQYF.

The CDR3 loop reads CASSVATDTQYF. The CDR3, as DNA: TGTGCCAGCAGTGTAGCGACAGATACGCAGTATTTT. The V call is TRBV6-1, the J call TRBJ2-3, with a weak D call TRBD2 (5 bases). The V end was cut by 4 bases, the J end by 3 bases, with 5 bases between. Per the germline V gene, CDR1 is MNHNS and CDR2 is SASEGT. CDR3 length: 12 amino acids.

The rearrangement uses TRBV7-3 and TRBJ1-2; D possibly corresponds to TRBD1 (6 bases). The germline V gene has CDR1 SGHTA and CDR2 FQGTGA. This CDR3 contains 15 residues. V dropped 2 bases and J dropped 2 bases, with 12 bases sitting between them. The CDR3 here is CASSLAGGENYGYTF. The CDR3 bases are TGTGCCAGCAGCTTAGCCGGGGGCGAGAACTATGGCTACACCTTC.

The rearrangement links TRBV18 to TRBJ2-3; TRBD2 aligns across 11 bases. The CDR3 extends over 18 amino acids. The trim removed 1 base at V and 0 bases at J, leaving 6 bases unmatched. CDR1 is KGHSH, CDR2 LQKENI, per germline. CDR3 DNA sequence: TGTGCCAGCTCACCACAGCCGACTAGCGGGATAAGCACAGATACGCAGTATTTT. Its protein product is CASSPQPTSGISTDTQYF.

Concerning this clone: The junction does not match germline at one end; this may be a read error. DNA of the CDR3: TGTGCCAGCAGGGAAGGGAGCGGGCGGAACACCGGGGAGCTGTTTTTT. As protein: CASREGSGRNTGELFF. The V call is TRBV6-1, the J call TRBJ2-2; possible D gene TRBD2, 6 bases. This CDR3 is built from 16 residues. Germline lookup yields CDR1 MNHNS and CDR2 SASEGT.

Only one count was recorded for this clone. The V call is TRBV5-4, the J call TRBJ2-7; D ambiguous. Trimming took 2 bases from V and 4 from J, leaving 10 bases between them. The CDR3 has 13 residues. Per the germline V gene, CDR1 is SGHNT and CDR2 is YYREEE (reference sequence). Written as DNA, the CDR3 is TGTGCCAGCAGCTTTGCCGGACGATACGAGCAGTACTTC. Its protein product is CASSFAGRYEQYF.